This paragraph covers one T cell receptor (beta chain) sequence. This record comes from a study of shared T cell receptors in the human thymus. The germline V gene has CDR1 SQVTM and CDR2 ANQGSEA. Trimming took 7 bases from V and 7 from J; bases not matched to a gene: 8. CDR3 length: 13 residues. Profiling relied on immunoSEQ multiplex PCR, and the TCRdb table lists in-frame clones only, not all of them. The sample has hundreds of thousands of clones, about four fifths seen once. The sample was also reused in another study, on human thymus T cells. From that second work: Healthy Finnish infants undergoing corrective surgery for congenital heart defects were the donors. The source of the thymus tissue was resections taken during corrective heart surgery.

Sequencing used thymocytes. The V gene is TRBV29-1, the J gene TRBJ1-5, with 9 bases identical to TRBD1. The sequence came from a boy in the first two years of life with a congenital heart defect. DNA of the CDR3: TGCAGCGCCCGGACAGGGGCCGGGCAGCCCCAGCATTTT. Amino acid sequence: CSARTGAGQPQHF. Based on the CDR3 plus reference TRBV29-1 and TRBJ1-5, the full variable domain is SAVISQKPSRDICQRGTSLTIQCQVDSQVTMMFWYRQQPGQSLTLIATANQGSEATYESGFVIDKFPISRPNLTFSTLTVSNMSPEDSSIYLCSARTGAGQPQHFGDGTRLSIL.